What follows describes a single T cell receptor (beta chain). This receptor's antigen is unknown. It has no much larger one-base neighbor in the sample; base qualities were not kept. Other DNA sequences in the sample encode the same CDR3. TCR CDR3 regions were amplified from genomic DNA by multiplex PCR using the deep immunoSEQ assay. Extracted genomic DNA from each cell subset was distributed evenly across all wells of several immunoSEQ 96-well plates, and each plate was treated as a replicate. For sorted subsets, each replicate PCR was loaded with 200 to 250 ng genomic DNA, equivalent to 32,000 or so T cell genomes. Purified libraries were measured with a Qubit 3.0 fluorometer, size-checked on a Bioanalyzer 2100, and measured again with the KAPA Library Quantification kit. Each immunoSEQ 96-well plate was sequenced on its own single-read 150-cycle Illumina NextSeq 550 flow cell. Under the source paper's analysis protocol: Because the immunoSEQ output held only junctional sequences and lacked quality scores, the filtering could not match the filtering applied to full-length reads. Sequences were annotated with PyIR, a Python wrapper for IgBLAST v1.9, using IMGT germline references to assign V/J genes and CDR3. Reads were filtered out if the reads had weak V/J assignments (E-value above 1e-6), no CDR3, stop codons, out-of-frame junctions, or ambiguous translated residues. A V3J clonotype was defined by an identical inferred V gene, J gene, and CDR3 amino acid sequence. Percentage overlap between repertoires was computed as shared unique clonotypes divided by the size of the smaller repertoire. Richness of each repertoire was evaluated using RTK rarefaction, the Chao1 estimator, and Recon v2.1 estimates of unobserved clonotypes. OLGA was used to compute generation probabilities for all TCRbeta clonotypes that the gDNA method yielded from four donors. Here the immuneACCESS table is served through TCRdb, limited to in-frame sequences with V and J called. Missing clones are a known gap in these copies; in checked studies unresolved V genes cover under half, and the rest lacks a known reason. The V and J calls and clone size were taken over from that table, and D and trimming were inferred from the DNA. Recorded for this sample are fewer than 1.6 million clones; 98% to 99% of them occurred a single time. Together, the top ten hold around 0.33% of the sample.

This sample was taken from a study of shared clonotypes between healthy human individuals (dated by TCRdb to the early 2020s). Study-level background: The cohort comprised two women and a few men aged 18 to 49 years. For each donor, CD4 naive and CD4 memory were each run on three plates, CD8 naive on two plates, and CD8 memory on one plate. To estimate repertoire size and how much clonotype sharing occurs between individuals, the study deeply sequenced the blood TCR repertoires of five healthy adults. Libraries were prepared and TCR repertoires were sequenced by different laboratories using diverse techniques, in order to increase sequencing depth and limit assay-specific biases. Between about 0.9 and 9 billion PBMCs per donor were obtained by leukapheresis. Study-wide conclusions, independent of this receptor: Because the study included a small number of donors, the genetic and exposure-history diversity represented was limited. Incomplete sequencing was indicated by rarefaction of sorted-subset datasets, despite the large sequencing depth. Compared with non-shared clonotypes, clonotypes shared by all four sorted-subset donors had higher generation probabilities. Sharing across a few donors was observed for about 5% of naive CD4, around 3.5% of naive CD8, about 2.3% of memory CD4, and about 0.38% of memory CD8 clonotypes. Larger estimated clonotype richness was generally found for naive subsets than for memory subsets. Sampling was limited to blood, and TCR repertoires in tissue likely differ from TCR repertoires in blood. Based on pairwise subsampling, the degree of clonotype sharing among donors was expected to be affected by sequencing depth.

Cut back by 0 bases and 0 bases, the V and J ends lie 7 bases apart. From a lookup of the germline V gene, CDR1 and CDR2 are SGHRS and YFSETQ. The CDR3 starts with the cysteine, ends with the phenylalanine, and has 15 residues. Of the read, only the CDR3 DNA is kept; its 45 bases are in frame from base 1. Donors were healthy HIV-negative adults with no recently reported acute infections or vaccinations. Every donor was a Caucasian adult living in Nashville, Tennessee, USA. CD4+ T cells were enriched through magnetic negative selection, after which naive cells were positively selected on CD45RA and the remaining negative fraction served as the memory subset. Blood was collected by leukapheresis, and PBMCs were isolated by Ficoll-Histopaque density gradient centrifugation and then cryopreserved in liquid nitrogen vapor phase. Analytical flow cytometry was used to check the purity and quantity of every magnetically sorted T cell population. Each sorted fraction had its genomic DNA isolated and then quantified by UV absorbance on a Nanodrop 2000c.

Recombination linked TRBV5-1 to TRBJ2-4, and possibly TRBD2, on 5 matching bases. The sample comprised naive CD4+ T cells sorted from blood. Sample cell subset or site, as interpreted from the label and publication: CD45RA+ positively selected. The TCR comes from a man between 25 and 39 years old in good health. The DNA sequence is as follows: TGCGCCAGCAGCTTGGGGGGAGTAGCCAAAAACATTCAGTACTTC. Translated, it reads CASSLGGVAKNIQYF.